The sample holds many counts of the clone carrying this T cell receptor beta chain. The target antigen is unknown. V lost 5 bases to trimming and J lost 6 bases; unmatched junction nucleotides: 6. Germline values: CDR1 MDHEN, CDR2 SYDVKM. The CDR3 is made up of 14 amino acids. TCRdb ran MiXCR on the 5' RACE reads and lists one entry per CDR3 protein. The sample consists of approximately 49,000 distinct CDR3 sequences, 10% to 15% of them appearing once. The record originates from a study of early T cells in non-severe SARS-CoV-2 infection. The study's findings and limits: There was a bias toward anti-spike CD8 responses in VDJdb matching, which missed private and CD4 specificities.

The sample taken for sequencing was whole blood. This rearrangement joins TRBV28 to TRBJ2-1; 8 nucleotides align to TRBD2. The TCR was taken from an adult who was a healthcare worker with PCR-confirmed SARS-CoV-2 infection or an uninfected control (not recorded which). The CDR3 DNA follows: TGTGCCAGCAGTATAGCGGGGACACCCAATGAGCAGTTCTTC. This translates into CASSIAGTPNEQFF.